The 7 T cell receptor beta chains given below trace back to one sample, sequenced in a study of CXCR4 blockade with PD-1 therapy in pancreatic cancer. Assay: immunoSEQ multiplex PCR; the TCRdb copy retains only in-frame clones and omits some. The repertoire holds over 2,500 clones, with roughly 40% as singletons. Sequenced: tumor tissue. The receptors were gathered from a human donor with pancreatic ductal adenocarcinoma.

This clone was seen a handful of times. The chain links TRBV19 to TRBJ2-1, with TRBD1 identical over 8 bases. Trimming cost V 7 bases and J 2 bases; bases outside gene matches: 7. Per germline, CDR1 LNHDA and CDR2 SQIVND (reference sequence). The CDR3 has 15 residues. The CDR3 loop reads CASIADRAAYNEQFF. For the CDR3, the DNA is TGTGCCAGTATCGCGGACAGGGCAGCCTACAATGAGCAGTTCTTC.

V gene TRBV23-1 combines with J gene TRBJ2-4; weak D call: TRBD1 (6 bases). TRBV23-1 is identified as an open reading frame with a role that is uncertain. The length of the CDR3 is 19 residues. Trimming took 2 bases from V and 1 from J, leaving 21 bases between them. In DNA form, the CDR3 reads TGCGCCAGCAGTCAAATCACTCCAGGGGTCCCTCCGGCCAAAAACATTCAGTACTTC. Translated: CASSQITPGVPPAKNIQYF.

This clone is medium-sized by share. At one end, the junction sequence differs from germline, possibly due to a read error. This sequence joins TRBV6-8 and TRBJ1-1; 7 bases are a match to TRBD1. Looked up from germline, CDR1 is MNHGY and CDR2 is SAAAGT. The CDR3 is 15 amino acids. CDR3 sequence: CASSDSYRGHTEAFF. The CDR3 DNA is TGTGCCAGCAGTGACTCTTATAGGGGGCACACTGAAGCTTTCTTT.

This clone was seen only a few times. The chain links TRBV7-4 to TRBJ2-1; D unclear. This CDR3 has 13 amino acids. With 5 bases removed from V and 9 bases from J, the gap between germline ends came to 14 bases. Per germline, CDR1 SGHVT and CDR2 SQSDAQ. CDR3 coding DNA: TGTGCCAGCAGCCAAAATGATGGCGGTGAGCAGTTCTTC. Translation: CASSQNDGGEQFF.

This chain uses TRBV28 with TRBJ1-4, with D possibly being TRBD1 (5 bases). V was shortened by 11 bases and J by 0 bases, with 13 bases between the two germline ends. The CDR3 length is 14 residues. Germline V lookup: CDR1 MDHEN, CDR2 SYDVKM. DNA of the CDR3: TGTGCCTGGGGGGACTCGTCAACTAATGAAAAACTGTTTTTT. Translation gives CAWGDSSTNEKLFF.

By frequency in the sample, this clone is large. The genes are TRBV4-1 and TRBJ1-4; D unresolved. V lost 2 bases, J lost 3 bases, and 13 bases lay in between. Germline CDR1 reads MGHRA; CDR2 reads YSYEKL. The CDR3 runs to 16 residues. Here the CDR3 reads CASSQKGLAPNEKLFF. CDR3 DNA sequence: TGCGCCAGCAGCCAAAAAGGGTTGGCGCCTAATGAAAAACTGTTTTTT.

The CDR3 coding sequence is TGTGCCAGCAGCCGATGGACTAGCGGGAATAATGAGCAGTTCTTC. Encoded protein: CASSRWTSGNNEQFF. The genes are TRBV11-3 and TRBJ2-1, with 12 bases lining up with TRBD2. The CDR3 runs 15 residues. Germline assignment: CDR1 SGHNT and CDR2 YENEEA. J gave up 7 bases and V 5 bases, and 6 bases lay outside the gene matches.